The 14 T cell receptor beta chains given below trace back to one sample, sequenced in a study of T cell responses to AZD1222 COVID-19 vaccine. Libraries were prepared by immunoSEQ multiplex PCR; TCRdb keeps only in-frame clonotypes and omits some of them. The sample carries over 95,000 clones, roughly 90% recorded once. This sample comprised peripheral blood, obtained on day 0 of AZD1222 vaccination. The source is an adult in good health.

The chain joins TRBV19 to TRBJ1-5; a possible D gene is TRBD1 (5 bases). The CDR3 consists of 14 residues. CDR1 and CDR2 from the germline V gene are LNHDA and SQIVND (reference sequence). The V gene lost 3 bases and the J gene lost 4 bases, with 10 bases spanning the gap. The CDR3 sequence: CASSIRGRNQPQHF. CDR3 DNA: TGTGCCAGTAGTATTAGGGGCCGGAATCAGCCCCAGCATTTT.

Only one count was recorded for this clone. The V gene is TRBV19, the J gene TRBJ1-4; D is uncertain. CDR1 and CDR2 from the germline V gene are LNHDA and SQIVND (reference sequence). This CDR3 is 11 amino acids long. Deletions cut 1 base from V and 8 bases from J, with 2 bases between. CDR3 amino acids: CASSIGEKLFF. CDR3 nucleotide sequence: TGTGCCAGTAGTATAGGCGAAAAACTGTTTTTT.

CDR3: CAHGRPSGDYNEQFF. The CDR3 nucleotides are TGTGCCCACGGCCGTCCTAGCGGGGACTACAATGAGCAGTTCTTC. This sequence joins TRBV6-6 and TRBJ2-1, with TRBD2 matching 9 bases. The CDR3 covers 15 residues. The J segment lost 3 bases and the V segment lost 11 bases, leaving 11 bases of the junction unmatched. The germline V gene encodes CDR1 MNHNY and CDR2 SVGAGI (reference sequence).

J is TRBJ2-1 and V is TRBV19, with 12 bases aligning to TRBD2. V trimming: 6 bases; J trimming: 0 bases; junction bases outside the gene matches: 6. The length of the CDR3 is 17 residues. Germline V gene data show CDR1 as LNHDA and CDR2 as SQIVND (reference sequence). This chain's CDR3 is CASSRTSGRSSYNEQFF. The CDR3 DNA reads as TGTGCCAGTAGCAGAACTAGCGGGAGGAGCTCCTACAATGAGCAGTTCTTC.

In nucleotides, the CDR3 is TGTGCCAGCAGCTTCAGACAGGGCGTAGACACCGGGGAGCTGTTTTTT. This sequence encodes CASSFRQGVDTGELFF. V and J are TRBV11-2 and TRBJ2-2, with 7 nucleotides matching TRBD1. Germline CDR1 is SGHAT and CDR2 is FQNNGV. The CDR3 runs to 16 residues. The junction had 7 bases not matched to a gene; V was cut back by 3 bases and J by 3 bases.

The chain recombines TRBV6-5 with TRBJ1-4, with TRBD1 matching over 10 bases. V was clipped by 5 bases and J by 2 bases; unmatched bases: 2. This CDR3 is 15 amino acids long. CDR1 and CDR2 (germline): MNHEY, SVGAGI. In DNA, the CDR3 is TGTGCCAGCAGTAGGACAGGGGGGACTAATGAAAAACTGTTTTTT. Amino acid sequence: CASSRTGGTNEKLFF.

The table lists this clone with a count of one. This chain links TRBV6-5 with TRBJ2-6; D gene unclear. The CDR3 runs to 14 residues. Trimming removed 6 bases from V and 0 bases from J, with 6 bases in between. Germline-derived CDR1 and CDR2 are MNHEY and SVGAGI. CDR3 coding DNA: TGTGCCAGCAGCTACAGCTCTGGGGCCAACGTCCTGACTTTC. Translating it yields CASSYSSGANVLTF.

This chain uses TRBV7-8 with TRBJ2-1; 7 bases are shared with TRBD2. The CDR3 is 14 residues long. With 2 bases clipped from V and 10 bases from J, the junction kept 8 bases outside the gene matches. Germline lookup yields CDR1 SGHVS and CDR2 FQNEAQ. The CDR3 loop is CASSLSGVFGEQFF. The CDR3 coding sequence is TGTGCCAGCAGCTTAAGCGGGGTATTTGGCGAGCAGTTCTTC.

The chain carries TRBV7-9 and TRBJ1-2; tentatively, D is TRBD1 (5 bases). Deletions cut 5 bases from V and 8 bases from J, with 21 bases between. This CDR3 is built from 15 residues. CDR1 is SEHNR and CDR2 is FQNEAQ in the germline V gene (reference sequence). CDR3 sequence: CASSPRWGVLLGYTF. CDR3 nucleotide sequence: TGTGCCAGCAGCCCCCGGTGGGGCGTTTTGTTAGGCTACACCTTC.

This sequence joins TRBV5-4 and TRBJ1-1, with 8 bases aligning to TRBD1. The CDR3 length is 16 residues. The ends lost 5 bases at V and 1 base at J; junction bases unmatched: 10. The germline CDR1 and CDR2 sequences are SGHNT and YYREEE (reference sequence). The CDR3 bases are TGTGCCAGCAGGGCCGGGACAGGAGGGGGGAACACTGAAGCTTTCTTT. Translation: CASRAGTGGGNTEAFF.

The gene calls are TRBV9 and TRBJ2-3, with TRBD2 matching over 7 bases. In germline, CDR1 is SGDLS, CDR2 YYNGEE. Trimming cost V 4 bases and J 2 bases; bases outside gene matches: 7. The CDR3 runs 15 residues. This chain's CDR3 is CASSSARGDTDTQYF. The CDR3 bases are TGTGCCAGCAGCTCCGCCCGGGGGGACACAGATACGCAGTATTTT.

In its sample, this clone was seen a few times. J is TRBJ2-5 and V is TRBV15, with 14 bases matching TRBD2. V dropped 5 bases and J dropped 5; count of bases not matched to a gene: 7. Per the germline V gene, CDR1 is LNHNV and CDR2 is YYDKDF (reference sequence). This CDR3 has 16 residues. This chain's CDR3 is CATSPWTSGRSETQYF. The CDR3 DNA follows: TGTGCCACCAGCCCCTGGACTAGCGGGAGGTCGGAGACCCAGTACTTC.

This chain joins TRBV9 and TRBJ2-3, with 10 bases matching TRBD2. The CDR3 is 14 amino acids. CDR1 SGDLS and CDR2 YYNGEE come from the germline V gene. Trimming cost V 2 bases and J 5 bases; bases outside gene matches: 2. This CDR3 is CASSVSGGKDTQYF. DNA for the CDR3: TGTGCCAGCAGCGTTAGCGGGGGGAAAGATACGCAGTATTTT.

This clone has only a few counts. The V and J genes are TRBV27 and TRBJ2-7, with 11 bases that match TRBD2. V was clipped by 6 bases and J by 2 bases; unmatched bases: 3. Germline CDR1 is MNHEY and CDR2 is SMNVEV (reference sequence). This CDR3 is built from 14 residues. The CDR3: CASRLAGGTYEQYF. Here the CDR3 DNA reads TGTGCCAGCAGATTAGCGGGGGGGACCTACGAGCAGTACTTC.